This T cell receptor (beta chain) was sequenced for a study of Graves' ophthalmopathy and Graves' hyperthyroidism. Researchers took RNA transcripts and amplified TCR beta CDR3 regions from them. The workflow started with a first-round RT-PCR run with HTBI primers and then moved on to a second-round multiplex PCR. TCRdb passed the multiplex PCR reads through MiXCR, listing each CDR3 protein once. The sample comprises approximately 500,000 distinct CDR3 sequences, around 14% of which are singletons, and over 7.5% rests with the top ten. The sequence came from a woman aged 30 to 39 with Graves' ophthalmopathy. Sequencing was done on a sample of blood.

The CDR3 reads CASSEIGLAEAGEQYF. The CDR3 region has the DNA TGTGCCAGCAGTGAAATCGGACTAGCGGAGGCGGGGGAGCAGTACTTC. This rearrangement joins TRBV6-1 to TRBJ2-7; 10 bases line up with TRBD2. With 2 bases clipped from V and 7 bases from J, the junction kept 11 bases outside the gene matches. The CDR3 contains 16 residues. Germline values: CDR1 MNHNS, CDR2 SASEGT.